These 9 T cell receptor beta chains came from one sample sequenced in a study of blood T cell repertoires in COVID-19. Method: immunoSEQ multiplex PCR; TCRdb's copy keeps in-frame clones and lacks some. Of approximately 290,000 clones in the sample, around 90% are singletons; the top ten hold roughly 2.1%. Sample: peripheral blood. Every receptor here comes from a man aged 18 to 29 with active or convalescent COVID-19.

The chain links TRBV5-8 to TRBJ1-2; D is unresolved. V was shortened by 4 bases and J by 2 bases, with 9 bases between the two germline ends. This CDR3 has 13 residues. Germline CDR1 is SGHTS and CDR2 is YDEGEE. In DNA, the CDR3 is TGTGCCAGCAGCCCCGAGAGAAACTATGGCTACACCTTC. It codes for CASSPERNYGYTF. The whole variable domain, filled in from reference TRBV5-8 and TRBJ1-2, reads EAGVTQSPTHLIKTRGQQATLRCSPISGHTSVYWYQQALGLGLQFLLWYDEGEERNRGNFPPRFSGRQFPNYSSELNVNALELEDSALYLCASSPERNYGYTFGSGTRLTVV.

This clone was counted a single time. The chain links TRBV9 to TRBJ2-2; D is possibly TRBD1 (6 bases). There are 12 residues in the CDR3. Trimming took 7 bases from V and 7 from J, leaving 11 bases between them. CDR1 and CDR2 (germline): SGDLS, YYNGEE. CDR3 protein: CASGQGHGELFF. The CDR3 coding sequence is TGTGCCAGCGGTCAGGGACACGGGGAGCTGTTTTTT.

In regard to this clone: A read error may produce the germline difference seen at one junction end. The CDR3 spells CASSKYRGPYNEQFF. The CDR3 DNA reads as TGTGCCAGCAGTAAATACAGGGGCCCCTACAATGAGCAGTTCTTC. The gene calls are TRBV25-1 and TRBJ2-1; 7 bases line up with TRBD1. From germline, CDR1 is MGHDK and CDR2 SYGVNS. CDR3 size: 15 residues.

Worth noting for this clone: Other nucleotide sequences from this sample produce the same CDR3. This chain links TRBV12-3 or TRBV12-4 with TRBJ2-2; D not certain. V lost 4 bases and J 5 bases, leaving 5 bases between the germline ends. The CDR3 is 12 amino acids. This chain's CDR3 is CASSSGTGELFF. DNA for the CDR3: TGTGCCAGCAGTTCGGGTACCGGGGAGCTGTTTTTT.

V usage is TRBV20-1 and J usage is TRBJ1-1, with TRBD1 identical over 7 bases. Unmatched junction bases numbered 8, after V lost 3 bases and J lost 4 bases. The V gene's germline CDR1 is DFQATT and CDR2 SNEGSKA (reference sequence). The CDR3 consists of 14 residues. DNA for the CDR3: TGCAGTGCTAGTAAGGGGGCTGGGATCACTGAAGCTTTCTTT. Amino acids: CSASKGAGITEAFF.

The J gene is TRBJ1-2, the V gene TRBV6-2 or TRBV6-3; D unclear. From germline, CDR1 is MNHEY and CDR2 SVGEGT. Trimming took 0 bases from V and 5 from J, leaving 10 bases between them. The CDR3 totals 14 residues. The CDR3 DNA is TGTGCCAGCAGTTACTCGGCCAGCGCGTATGGCTACACCTTC. It codes for CASSYSASAYGYTF.

V and J are TRBV10-3 and TRBJ2-7; 8 bases line up with TRBD1. Germline V gene data show CDR1 as ENHRY and CDR2 as SYGVKD. The CDR3 runs 13 residues. Unmatched junction bases numbered 4, after V lost 3 bases and J lost 6 bases. The CDR3 loop reads CAISDGTGREQYF. DNA for the CDR3: TGTGCCATCAGTGACGGGACAGGACGCGAGCAGTACTTC.

The chain is built from TRBV14 and TRBJ2-1; 11 bases match TRBD1. V gave up 4 bases and J gave up 10 bases; unmatched junction bases: 9. Germline-derived CDR1 and CDR2 are SGHDN and FVKESK. The CDR3 has 15 amino acids. CDR3 nucleotide sequence: TGTGCCAGCAGCCGGGGGACAGGGGGGGATAAGGAGCAGTTCTTC. Protein sequence: CASSRGTGGDKEQFF.

The V call is TRBV5-1, the J call TRBJ1-1; 9 bases fit TRBD1. Germline CDR1 and CDR2: SGHRS and YFSETQ. CDR3 length: 16 residues. With 0 bases clipped from V and 1 base from J, the junction kept 4 bases outside the gene matches. The CDR3 DNA sequence: TGCGCCAGCAGCTTGGTGACAGGGGGGACGAACACTGAAGCTTTCTTT. The encoded protein is CASSLVTGGTNTEAFF.